The 32 T cell receptor beta chains presented below share a single source sample, sequenced in a study of control samples from healthy donors and cancer patients. Repertoires were generated with immunoSEQ multiplex PCR, while TCRdb's copy carries only in-frame clones and drops some. This table holds under 450,000 clones, 90% found once. Source material: PBMCs. These receptors were collected from a man between 40 and 49 years old with head and neck cancer.

The chain has TRBV24-1 and TRBJ2-2; D is possibly TRBD2 (6 bases). The CDR3 spans 18 residues. V was cut by 4 bases and J by 2 bases, with 19 bases left in between. CDR1 and CDR2 from the germline V gene are KGHDR and SFDVKD. DNA of the CDR3: TGTGCCACCAGTGAGGCGAGACTAGGTCGGGGAAACACCGGGGAGCTGTTTTTT. Encoded protein: CATSEARLGRGNTGELFF.

The chain carries TRBV28 and TRBJ1-5; 12 nucleotides line up with TRBD1. CDR1 and CDR2 (germline): MDHEN, SYDVKM. J lost 5 bases, V lost 2 bases, and 10 bases had no gene match. The CDR3 loop spans 18 amino acids. The CDR3 bases are TGTGCCAGCAGTTTAACCTGGGGACAGGGGGCTGTGGATCAGCCCCAGCATTTT. This codes for CASSLTWGQGAVDQPQHF.

Comment on this clone: At one boundary the junction diverges from the germline segment, which might be a read error. The chain has TRBV5-8 and TRBJ1-2; D gene uncertain. Looked up from germline, CDR1 is SGHTS and CDR2 is YDEGEE. The CDR3 totals 13 residues. The chain's CDR3 is CASSLAGSRSGSF. CDR3 in DNA: TGTGCCAGCAGCTTGGCTGGGTCCCGATCGGGCTCCTTC.

The genes are TRBV27 and TRBJ1-1; D is undetermined. The CDR3 is 15 amino acids. Germline CDR1 and CDR2: MNHEY and SMNVEV (reference sequence). V was clipped by 2 bases and J by 0 bases, with 10 bases between them. The CDR3 coding sequence is TGTGCCAGCAGTTTACAGCGGGGAATGAACACTGAAGCTTTCTTT. As protein: CASSLQRGMNTEAFF.

This clone was counted only a few times. The chain carries TRBV30 and TRBJ2-7; perhaps TRBD2 as D (6 bases). CDR1 and CDR2 from the germline V gene are GTSNPN and SVGIG (reference sequence). The CDR3 has 12 residues. V lost 7 bases to trimming and J lost 0 bases, with 10 bases between them. The CDR3 here is CASGSFSYEQYF. The CDR3 nucleotides read TGTGCCTCCGGGAGTTTCTCCTACGAGCAGTACTTC.

The gene calls are TRBV4-1 and TRBJ1-4; no definite D call. Germline assignment: CDR1 MGHRA and CDR2 YSYEKL. This CDR3 is built from 11 residues. V gave up 3 bases and J gave up 7 bases, with 3 bases separating them. The CDR3 region has the DNA TGCGCCAGCAGCCAGGGTGAAAAACTGTTTTTT. Translating it yields CASSQGEKLFF.

In its sample, this clone was seen once. The CDR3 DNA sequence: TGTGCCAGCAGTCGTGGGGGCAATCAGCCCCAGCATTTT. Its protein product is CASSRGGNQPQHF. V gene TRBV6-5 combines with J gene TRBJ1-5; no definite D call. V dropped 5 bases and J dropped 2 bases, with 7 bases sitting between them. Germline lookup yields CDR1 MNHEY and CDR2 SVGAGI. The CDR3 covers 13 residues.

In its sample, this clone was seen once. The rearrangement joins TRBV2 to TRBJ1-1; no clear D gene. Germline loops: CDR1 SNHLY, CDR2 FYNNEI. CDR3 size: 13 residues. The V end was cut by 11 bases, the J end by 1 base, with 14 bases between. The CDR3 sequence is CAAKAGRNTEAFF. The CDR3 bases are TGTGCCGCAAAGGCAGGCCGGAACACTGAAGCTTTCTTT. The complete variable domain, with remaining parts taken from reference TRBV2 and TRBJ1-1, reads EPEVTQTPSHQVTQMGQEVILRCVPISNHLYFYWYRQILGQKVEFLVSFYNNEISEKSEIFDDQFSVERPDGSNFTLKIRSTKLEDSAMYFCAAKAGRNTEAFFGQGTRLTVV.

The chain is built from TRBV12-3 or TRBV12-4 and TRBJ1-1; the D gene is possibly TRBD1 (5 bases). CDR3 length: 13 amino acids. V lost 8 bases and J lost 0, with 10 bases in between. This CDR3 reads CASGLTVNTEAFF. CDR3 in DNA: TGTGCCAGCGGATTGACAGTGAACACTGAAGCTTTCTTT.

This clone was counted only a few times. The rearrangement joins TRBV5-1 to TRBJ1-1; perhaps TRBD1 as D (6 bases). Trimming removed 4 bases at V and 2 bases at J, with 15 bases between. CDR3 length: 15 amino acids. CDR1 and CDR2 (germline): SGHRS, YFSETQ. The CDR3 here is CASSPREGGNTEAFF. The CDR3 DNA is TGCGCCAGCAGCCCTAGGGAGGGGGGAAACACTGAAGCTTTCTTT.

V and J are TRBV30 and TRBJ1-1, with 7 bases aligning to TRBD1. The junction had 12 bases not matched to a gene; V was cut back by 1 base and J by 1 base. Germline loops: CDR1 GTSNPN, CDR2 SVGIG (reference sequence). The CDR3 consists of 17 residues. CDR3 residues: CAWSGRPGQAQNTEAFF. Here the CDR3 DNA reads TGTGCCTGGAGTGGGAGACCCGGACAGGCCCAGAACACTGAAGCTTTCTTT.

The J gene is TRBJ2-7, the V gene TRBV4-1; D might be TRBD1 (5 bases). CDR1 is MGHRA, CDR2 YSYEKL, per germline. The CDR3 is 15 residues long. The V and J ends lost 4 bases and 1 base respectively, with 14 bases between them. CDR3 region: CASSLQGLGSYEQYF. CDR3 in DNA: TGCGCCAGCAGCCTTCAGGGCTTGGGGTCCTACGAGCAGTACTTC.

This chain connects TRBV5-1 to TRBJ1-4; no firm D call. The length of the CDR3 is 14 residues. Trimming took 2 bases from V and 0 from J, leaving 5 bases between them. Germline values: CDR1 SGHRS, CDR2 YFSETQ. CDR3 nucleotides: TGCGCCAGCAGCTTCGGGACAACTAATGAAAAACTGTTTTTT. Translation gives CASSFGTTNEKLFF.

This clone has just one count. The CDR3 DNA reads as TGTGCCAGCAGTTTATCGTCCCACAATGAGCAGTTCTTC. Protein product: CASSLSSHNEQFF. V usage is TRBV28 and J usage is TRBJ2-1, with D unclear. The CDR3 is 13 amino acids. CDR1 is MDHEN and CDR2 is SYDVKM in the germline V gene. Trimming pared 1 base from V and 5 bases from J, leaving 6 bases between.

The J gene is TRBJ2-5, the V gene TRBV6-5; TRBD2 matches at 8 bases. Germline lookup yields CDR1 MNHEY and CDR2 SVGAGI. The CDR3 is made up of 15 amino acids. V trimming: 6 bases; J trimming: 5 bases; junction bases outside the gene matches: 11. The CDR3 DNA follows: TGTGCCAGCAGCACCGGGGGAGCGGGGGACGAGACCCAGTACTTC. Translated, it gives CASSTGGAGDETQYF.

V gene TRBV29-1 combines with J gene TRBJ2-5; D is ambiguous. V shed 6 bases and J shed 0 bases, with 5 bases lying between them. The germline CDR1 and CDR2 sequences are SQVTM and ANQGSEA. The CDR3 runs to 11 residues. CDR3: CSVGYQETQYF. CDR3 DNA: TGCAGCGTCGGCTACCAAGAGACCCAGTACTTC.

The chain uses TRBV10-1 and TRBJ2-1, with TRBD2 matching 8 bases. This CDR3 region has 14 residues. Germline-derived CDR1 and CDR2 are WNHNN and SYGVQD (reference sequence). J gave up 5 bases and V 6 bases, and 6 bases lay outside the gene matches. CDR3 in amino acids: CASRSGSADNEQFF. The CDR3 DNA reads TGCGCCAGCAGAAGCGGGAGCGCGGACAATGAGCAGTTCTTC.

V and J are TRBV5-1 and TRBJ2-7, with 14 bases aligning to TRBD2. The V gene's germline CDR1 is SGHRS and CDR2 YFSETQ. The CDR3 has 19 amino acids. The V gene end was trimmed by 0 bases and the J gene end by 6 bases; junction bases not matched to a gene: 14. The DNA of the CDR3 is TGCGCCAGCAGCTTGGAGGCGACAGGGTATGGACTAGCGGGAGGCGAGCAGTACTTC. Translated: CASSLEATGYGLAGGEQYF. Together with reference TRBV5-1 and TRBJ2-7, the CDR3 gives the full variable domain: KAGVTQTPRYLIKTRGQQVTLSCSPISGHRSVSWYQQTPGQGLQFLFEYFSETQRNKGNFPGRFSGRQFSNSRSEMNVSTLELGDSALYLCASSLEATGYGLAGGEQYFGPGTRLTVT.

This clone appeared once. This chain joins TRBV9 and TRBJ2-1, with D perhaps matching TRBD2 (6 bases). The CDR3 is made up of 16 amino acids. CDR1 SGDLS and CDR2 YYNGEE come from the germline V gene. Trimming left V 0 bases short and J 9 bases short, with 19 bases between. CDR3 sequence (DNA): TGTGCCAGCAGCGTAGAGGAGGGTTTAGGAGGGGCTGAGCAGTTCTTC. This translates into CASSVEEGLGGAEQFF.

This clone came up once. V usage is TRBV3-1 (or the pseudogene TRBV3-2) and J usage is TRBJ2-7, with 8 nucleotides matching TRBD1. The V gene end was trimmed by 2 bases and the J gene end by 3 bases; junction bases not matched to a gene: 3. Germline loops: CDR1 LGHDT, CDR2 YNNKEL (reference sequence). The CDR3 is 14 residues long. Written as DNA, the CDR3 is TGTGCCAGCAGCCAACCTGGACAGGGCTACGAGCAGTACTTC. Amino acid sequence: CASSQPGQGYEQYF.

The chain is built from TRBV14 and TRBJ2-3, with D possibly TRBD2 on 5 matching bases. CDR3 size: 15 residues. Deletions cut 1 base from V and 6 bases from J, with 14 bases between. Looked up from germline, CDR1 is SGHDN and CDR2 is FVKESK. The CDR3 coding sequence is TGTGCCAGCAGCCAAGGAGGGAGCCGAGGGGATACGCAGTATTTT. Translation gives CASSQGGSRGDTQYF.

This chain links TRBV2 with TRBJ2-3; TRBD2 matches 11 bases. V lost 5 bases and J lost 1; bases outside the gene matches: 11. This CDR3 has 18 amino acids. Germline lookup yields CDR1 SNHLY and CDR2 FYNNEI. CDR3 amino acids: CASSLRALLAGGTDTQYF. In DNA, the CDR3 is TGTGCCAGCAGTCTGCGCGCGCTACTAGCGGGGGGCACAGATACGCAGTATTTT.

The chain joins TRBV4-3 to TRBJ1-1; 8 bases map to TRBD1. Germline trimming cut 4 bases from V and 5 bases from J; bases unmatched to any gene: 6. The V gene's germline CDR1 is LGHNA and CDR2 YSLEER. The CDR3 runs 14 residues. The CDR3 loop reads CASSPDRARTEAFF. As DNA, the CDR3 is TGCGCCAGCAGCCCGGACAGGGCCCGAACTGAAGCTTTCTTT.

The chain recombines TRBV28 with TRBJ1-1, with D hard to call. This CDR3 is built from 12 residues. V was pared by 8 bases and J by 2 bases, with 9 bases between. Germline CDR1 and CDR2: MDHEN and SYDVKM. The CDR3 DNA follows: TGTGCCAGCTGGGCGGAAAACACTGAAGCTTTCTTT. Protein sequence: CASWAENTEAFF.

The rearrangement links TRBV6-5 to TRBJ1-1, with D possibly matching TRBD1 (5 bases). CDR3 length equals 16 residues. Trimming stripped 0 bases from V and 4 bases from J, with 15 bases between. Germline V gene sequence: CDR1 MNHEY, CDR2 SVGAGI. The CDR3 loop is CASSYSGVGTPTEAFF. The CDR3 DNA is TGTGCCAGCAGTTACTCGGGGGTCGGGACCCCCACTGAAGCTTTCTTT.

This chain joins TRBV6-5 and TRBJ2-2; TRBD2 might be the D (6 bases). The CDR3 runs to 14 residues. Germline V gives CDR1 MNHEY, CDR2 SVGAGI. V lost 6 bases to trimming and J lost 3 bases, with 11 bases between them. The CDR3 here is CASRGTLHTGELFF. The CDR3 region has the DNA TGTGCCAGCAGGGGGACTCTCCACACCGGGGAGCTGTTTTTT.

V gene TRBV4-3 combines with J gene TRBJ2-3; D unclear. This CDR3 has 16 residues. Trimming took 0 bases from V and 0 from J, leaving 10 bases between them. The germline CDR1 and CDR2 sequences are LGHNA and YSLEER. The CDR3 reads CASSQDIGVSTDTQYF. CDR3 in DNA: TGCGCCAGCAGCCAAGATATAGGCGTTAGCACAGATACGCAGTATTTT.

V gene TRBV29-1 combines with J gene TRBJ1-5; 7 bases match TRBD1. CDR1 is SQVTM and CDR2 is ANQGSEA in the germline V gene. The CDR3 has 13 residues. V shed 7 bases, J shed 5 bases, and the junction held 8 bases outside the gene matches. DNA for the CDR3: TGCAGCGCCGGCGAGGGGGCGGATCAGCCCCAGCATTTT. Amino acids: CSAGEGADQPQHF.

The chain joins TRBV29-1 to TRBJ2-7; 8 nucleotides agree with TRBD1. Per the germline V gene, CDR1 is SQVTM and CDR2 is ANQGSEA. V lost 4 bases and J lost 3; bases outside the gene matches: 8. This CDR3 is 14 amino acids long. CDR3 protein: CSVVEDRVNYEQYF. The CDR3 DNA sequence: TGCAGCGTTGTGGAGGACAGGGTAAACTACGAGCAGTACTTC.

This clone was seen a single time. V gene TRBV7-9 combines with J gene TRBJ1-4; D is unresolved. The length of the CDR3 is 12 residues. Germline assignment: CDR1 SEHNR and CDR2 FQNEAQ (reference sequence). Trimming left V 5 bases short and J 7 bases short, with 8 bases between. The CDR3 protein is CASSPGPEKLFF. DNA of the CDR3: TGTGCCAGCAGCCCAGGTCCTGAAAAACTGTTTTTT.

This chain joins TRBV7-8 and TRBJ2-7; a possible D gene is TRBD2 (7 bases). V lost 5 bases, J lost 4 bases, and 18 bases lay in between. In germline, CDR1 is SGHVS, CDR2 FQNEAQ. The CDR3 spans 15 residues. This chain's CDR3 is CASSILGAGEYEQYF. CDR3 coding DNA: TGTGCCAGCAGCATCCTGGGGGCGGGAGAGTACGAGCAGTACTTC.

V is TRBV11-3 and J is TRBJ2-1; possibly TRBD2 for D (5 bases). Trimming removed 0 bases at V and 9 bases at J, with 12 bases between. Germline CDR1 reads SGHNT; CDR2 reads YENEEA. The CDR3 loop spans 14 amino acids. The CDR3 is CASSLDAGGGEQFF. CDR3 nucleotides: TGTGCCAGCAGCTTAGACGCAGGAGGTGGTGAGCAGTTCTTC. The whole variable domain, remainder taken from reference TRBV11-3 and TRBJ2-1, is EAGVVQSPRYKIIEKKQPVAFWCNPISGHNTLYWYLQNLGQGPELLIRYENEEAVDDSQLPKDRFSAERLKGVDSTLKIQPAELGDSAVYLCASSLDAGGGEQFFGPGTRLTVL.